The source of this T cell receptor (beta chain) is a study of regulatory T cells in long-lasting Graves disease. Study-level results: Sample size was small, which may have lowered accuracy.

This clonotype was seen ten or more times. No antigen is known for it. To make TCR beta libraries, researchers used iRepertoire HTBI primers and Arm-PCR of CDR3 regions. Original methodology: Across samples, 50 to 65 TRBV and about 15 TRBJ segments were found. Each CDR3 protein gets one entry after TCRdb re-called the multiplex PCR reads with MiXCR. Here the V and J calls rest on TCRdb's processing, not on the authors' analysis. The data show roughly 500,000 distinct CDR3 sequences, with around 11% seen just once and 8% to 10% held by the top ten. As for time point: newly diagnosed GD, antithyroid drugs for less than 3 months. Extracted PBMC RNA gave rise to the TCR library. These sequences were also reported in another study, on T cells in Graves' hyperthyroidism and ophthalmopathy. That publication notes: Ophthalmopathy was separated from stable hyperthyroidism by a 13 V-J model.

The sequence came from a young woman with Graves disease. Sequencing was performed on peripheral blood mononuclear cells (PBMCs), taken at new diagnosis, from a patient treated with antithyroid drugs.

The CDR3 region is CASSYSGTPYEQYF. In nucleotides, the CDR3 is TGTGCCAGCAGTTACTCGGGAACACCCTACGAGCAGTACTTC. The chain joins TRBV6-5 to TRBJ2-7; D call uncertain. Trimming took 0 bases from V and 2 from J, leaving 8 bases between them. CDR3 length: 14 residues. The germline CDR1 and CDR2 sequences are MNHEY and SVGAGI.